A single sample gave rise to the 20 T cell receptor beta chains below, sequenced in a study of CXCR3-negative and CXCR3-positive naive CD8 T cells. Study conclusions and caveats: Relative to CXCR3-negative naive cells, CXCR3-positive naive cells had more hydrophobic TRB CDR3s.

5' RACE that incorporated UMI labels was used to prepare the TRB cDNA libraries. TCRdb re-called the 5' RACE reads, yielding one record per CDR3 amino acid sequence without DNA. Its table records over 5,500 distinct CDR3 sequences. Antigen specificity for these receptors is unknown. The sequenced sample consisted of naive CXCR3+ CD8+ T cells from blood. Indicated subset: CD45RO-CCR7+CD27+CD95- naive CD8+ T cells expressing CXCR3 (TNR3+). The source is a human donor in good health. Some clones in this sample may be carry-over from other donors' samples.

V usage is TRBV27 and J usage is TRBJ2-7. Germline loops: CDR1 MNHEY, CDR2 SMNVEV (reference sequence). The CDR3 has 13 amino acids. This chain's CDR3 is CASSLGQLYEQYF.

The gene calls are TRBV3-1 and TRBJ2-1; TCRdb's D gene call, TRBD1, goes unchecked for lack of DNA. CDR1 and CDR2 (germline): LGHDT, YNNKEL (reference sequence). The length of the CDR3 is 16 residues. This chain's CDR3 is CASSQDQGAVYNEQFF.

In terms of frequency, this clonotype is medium-sized. This chain uses TRBV24-1 with TRBJ2-2; the TCRdb D gene call, TRBD1, has no DNA to confirm it. Germline V CDR1 and CDR2: KGHDR, SFDVKD. The CDR3 covers 14 residues. This CDR3 is CATSDTGGTGELFF.

The genes are TRBV20-1 and TRBJ1-3; the D gene TCRdb calls, TRBD1, cannot be checked with no DNA. The germline V gene has CDR1 DFQATT and CDR2 SNEGSKA (reference sequence). There are 13 residues in the CDR3. CDR3 region: CSARPPSGNTIYF.

The chain is built from TRBV6-5 and TRBJ2-7; TCRdb picks TRBD1, but there is no DNA to check that call. The germline CDR1 and CDR2 sequences are MNHEY and SVGAGI. The CDR3 covers 14 residues. The CDR3 sequence: CASSTGQGAYEQYF.

This clonotype is classed as large by frequency. The rearrangement links TRBV27 to TRBJ2-7. This CDR3 spans 16 amino acids. The germline V gene has CDR1 MNHEY and CDR2 SMNVEV (reference sequence). The chain's CDR3 is CASSLIEPGGSYEQYF.

Measured by frequency, this clonotype is medium-sized (0.01 to 0.1%). CDR3 sequence: CASSSRWGVSMEQYF. This chain links TRBV5-1 with TRBJ2-7; the D call from TCRdb, TRBD1, cannot be confirmed without DNA. This CDR3 is built from 15 residues. The V gene's germline CDR1 is SGHRS and CDR2 YFSETQ.

This clonotype is identified as medium-sized from frequency. The V and J genes are TRBV3-1 and TRBJ2-5. This CDR3 spans 15 amino acids. Germline lookup yields CDR1 LGHDT and CDR2 YNNKEL (reference sequence). CDR3 loop: CASSQESGYQETQYF.

This clonotype is deemed medium-sized by its frequency. The rearrangement uses TRBV15 and TRBJ1-2; the D gene TCRdb calls, TRBD1, cannot be checked with no DNA. Germline CDR1 LNHNV, CDR2 YYDKDF (reference sequence). The CDR3 is 15 amino acids. This chain's CDR3 is CATSRAAGEDYGYTF.

This sequence joins TRBV27 and TRBJ2-7. Germline V gene sequence: CDR1 MNHEY, CDR2 SMNVEV (reference sequence). The CDR3 length is 14 residues. The chain's CDR3 is CASSLRGVWDEQYF.

This clonotype is called medium-sized (0.01 to 0.1%) based on its frequency. The V call is TRBV29-1, the J call TRBJ1-2; the D gene TCRdb calls, TRBD1, cannot be checked with no DNA. From germline, CDR1 is SQVTM and CDR2 ANQGSEA. CDR3 length: 15 amino acids. The CDR3 loop is CSVEDPGGRTYGYTF. The variable domain in full, with the rest retrieved from reference TRBV29-1 and TRBJ1-2, is SAVISQKPSRDICQRGTSLTIQCQVDSQVTMMFWYRQQPGQSLTLIATANQGSEATYESGFVIDKFPISRPNLTFSTLTVSNMSPEDSSIYLCSVEDPGGRTYGYTFGSGTRLTVV.

This chain links TRBV2 with TRBJ2-7; there is no DNA to check the TCRdb D call of TRBD1. CDR3 size: 12 residues. Germline V gives CDR1 SNHLY, CDR2 FYNNEI. The CDR3 loop is CASKTGNYEQYF.

Its frequency marks this clonotype as medium-sized. The chain uses TRBV5-1 and TRBJ2-1; absent DNA, TCRdb's TRBD1 call cannot be checked. This CDR3 has 16 amino acids. Germline CDR1 reads SGHRS; CDR2 reads YFSETQ. CDR3: CASSLDPGVAYNEQFF.

CDR3 sequence reads: CASSQDSWLAGTKTQYF. The rearrangement uses TRBV3-1 and TRBJ2-5. CDR3 length: 17 residues. The germline V gene has CDR1 LGHDT and CDR2 YNNKEL (reference sequence).

According to its frequency, this clonotype is medium-sized. The rearrangement uses TRBV29-1 and TRBJ2-1. There are 13 residues in the CDR3. Germline V gives CDR1 SQVTM, CDR2 ANQGSEA. Here the CDR3 reads CSVEDIADFGQFF.

The chain combines TRBV20-1 with TRBJ1-3; the TRBD1 assignment by TCRdb is unverifiable without DNA. The CDR3 has 13 amino acids. Germline V gives CDR1 DFQATT, CDR2 SNEGSKA (reference sequence). This CDR3 reads CSAPTGAGNTIYF.

The CDR3: CAGGEGIEQFF. This chain connects TRBV6-6 to TRBJ2-1; no DNA is available, so the TRBD2 call from TCRdb remains unchecked. The length of the CDR3 is 11 residues. Germline V gene data show CDR1 as MNHNY and CDR2 as SVGAGI (reference sequence).

V and J are TRBV29-1 and TRBJ2-1; TCRdb picks TRBD1, but there is no DNA to check that call. This CDR3 has 17 amino acids. CDR1 is SQVTM, CDR2 ANQGSEA, per germline. The CDR3 reads CSGRTGQGWGSYNEQFF.

By frequency, this clonotype registers medium-sized (0.01 to 0.1%). The rearrangement joins TRBV7-8 to TRBJ1-1; TCRdb's assignment of TRBD1 cannot be checked, as there is no DNA. The CDR3 has 17 amino acids. Looked up from germline, CDR1 is SGHVS and CDR2 is FQNEAQ. CDR3: CASSSPTGGRSNTEAFF.

Frequency places this clonotype as medium-sized (0.01 to 0.1%). The chain joins TRBV29-1 to TRBJ2-7; the D gene TCRdb calls, TRBD1, cannot be checked with no DNA. In germline, CDR1 is SQVTM, CDR2 ANQGSEA. The CDR3 is made up of 12 amino acids. CDR3 sequence: CSVRDGDYEQYF.